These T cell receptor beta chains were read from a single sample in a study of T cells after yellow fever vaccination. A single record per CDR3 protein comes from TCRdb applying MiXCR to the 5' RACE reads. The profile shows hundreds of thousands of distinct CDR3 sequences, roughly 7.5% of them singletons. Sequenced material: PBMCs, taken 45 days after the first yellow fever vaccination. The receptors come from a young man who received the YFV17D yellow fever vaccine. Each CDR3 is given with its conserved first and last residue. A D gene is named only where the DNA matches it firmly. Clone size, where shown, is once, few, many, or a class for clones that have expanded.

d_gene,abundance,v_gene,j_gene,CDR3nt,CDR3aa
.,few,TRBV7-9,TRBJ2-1,TGTGCCAGCAGCTCCGCAGGGTGGAATGAGCAGTTCTTC,CASSSAGWNEQFF
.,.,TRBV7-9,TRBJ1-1,TGTGCCACCTCACGGGTCCCTGAGGGAGCTTTCTTT,CATSRVPEGAFF
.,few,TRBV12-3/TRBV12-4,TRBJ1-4,TGTGCCAGCAGTACGACAGGAGATGCAACTAATGAAAAACTGTTTTTT,CASSTTGDATNEKLFF
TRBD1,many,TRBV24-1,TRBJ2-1,TGTGCCACCAGTGATCCCGGGACAGGAGATGAGCAGTTCTTC,CATSDPGTGDEQFF
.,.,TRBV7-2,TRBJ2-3,TGTGCCAGCAGCTTAACGTATCATCGGGCAGATACGCAGTATTTT,CASSLTYHRADTQYF
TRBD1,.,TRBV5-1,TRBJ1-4,TGCGCCAGCAGCTCCATGACAGGGGGCCGAGAAAAACTGTTTTTT,CASSSMTGGREKLFF
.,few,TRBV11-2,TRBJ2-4,TGTGCCAGCAGCCACCCTAAGGGGAAAAACATTCAGTACTTC,CASSHPKGKNIQYF
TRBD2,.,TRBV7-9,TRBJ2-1,TGTGCCAGCAGCCCACTAGCGAGCTCCTACAATGAGCAGTTCTTC,CASSPLASSYNEQFF
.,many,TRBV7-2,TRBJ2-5,TGTGCCAGCAGCCCTGTAAAGCGTCAAGAGACCCAGTACTTC,CASSPVKRQETQYF
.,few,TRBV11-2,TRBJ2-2,TGTGCCAGCACAGGGGTATACGCGAACACCGGGGAGCTGTTTTTT,CASTGVYANTGELFF
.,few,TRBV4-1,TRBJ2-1,TGCGCCAGCAGTCCTAGTCCCGTCATCTACAATGAGCAGTTCTTC,CASSPSPVIYNEQFF
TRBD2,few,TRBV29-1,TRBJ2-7,TGCAGCGTTGAAGACGTGCGGGGGAGTGAGCAGTACTTC,CSVEDVRGSEQYF
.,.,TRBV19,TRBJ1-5,TGTGCCAGTAATGCGGGGGGTCGGAATCAGCCCCAGCATTTT,CASNAGGRNQPQHF
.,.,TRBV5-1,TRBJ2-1,TGCGCCAGCAGCTTGGTGAGGTCGGGGGGCGCGGGGAATGAGCAGTTCTTC,CASSLVRSGGAGNEQFF
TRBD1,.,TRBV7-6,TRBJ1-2,TGTGCCAGCAGCGCAGGGACAGGACCAAACTATGGCTACACCTTC,CASSAGTGPNYGYTF
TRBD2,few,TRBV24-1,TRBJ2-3,TGTGCCACCAGTGATTCGAGCGGGGGCCTCACAGATACGCAGTATTTT,CATSDSSGGLTDTQYF
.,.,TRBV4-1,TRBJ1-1,TGCGCCAGCAGCCCCTTCCCAACTTTGGAAACTGAAGCTTTCTTT,CASSPFPTLETEAFF
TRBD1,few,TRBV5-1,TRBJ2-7,TGCGCCAGCAGCTTGGGGCCCACAGGGGGTGTCTACGAGCAGTACTTC,CASSLGPTGGVYEQYF
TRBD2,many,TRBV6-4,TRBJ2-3,TGTGCCAGCAGTGAGGGTAGCGGGGGCACAGATACGCAGTATTTT,CASSEGSGGTDTQYF
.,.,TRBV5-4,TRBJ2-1,TGTGCCAGCAGGCGGGACTCCCTAAATGAGCAGTTCTTC,CASRRDSLNEQFF
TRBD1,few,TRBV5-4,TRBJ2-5,TGTGCCAGCAGTACCGGAGACAGGGTTGAGACCCAGTACTTC,CASSTGDRVETQYF
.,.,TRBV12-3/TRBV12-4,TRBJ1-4,TGTGCCAGCAGTCAATTCGGGACTAGGGGTGAAAAACTGTTTTTT,CASSQFGTRGEKLFF
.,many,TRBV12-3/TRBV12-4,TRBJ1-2,TGTGCCAGCAGTTTAATTGGCGGCTACACCTTC,CASSLIGGYTF
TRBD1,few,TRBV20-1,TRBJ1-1,TGCAGTGCTAGAAAGACAGGGGCGAACACTGAAGCTTTCTTT,CSARKTGANTEAFF
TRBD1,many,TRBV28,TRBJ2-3,TGTGCCAGCAGTTTGACCCGGGACAGGGGTTTCACAGATACGCAGTATTTT,CASSLTRDRGFTDTQYF
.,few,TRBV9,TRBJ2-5,TGTGCCAGCAGCGTAGGTGCGCAAGAGACCCAGTACTTC,CASSVGAQETQYF
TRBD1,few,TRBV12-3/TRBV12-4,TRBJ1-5,TGTGCCAGCAGTTTTGGAGGGGGCGATCAGCCCCAGCATTTT,CASSFGGGDQPQHF
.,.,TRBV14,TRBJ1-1,TGTGCCAGCAGCCAAGAGATTCAGCGTCGGGGTACTGAAGCTTTCTTT,CASSQEIQRRGTEAFF
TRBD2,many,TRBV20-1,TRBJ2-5,TGCAGTGCTAGAGCATCGGGGGGAGAGACCCAGTACTTC,CSARASGGETQYF
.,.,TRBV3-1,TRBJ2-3,TGTGCCAGCAGCCAAGAGTCCCCTCCGCAGTATTTT,CASSQESPPQYF
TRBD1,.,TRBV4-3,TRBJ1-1,TGCGCCAGCAGCCACGCGGGACAGCCCCTCACTGAAGCTTTCTTT,CASSHAGQPLTEAFF
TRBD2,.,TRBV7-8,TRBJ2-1,TGTGCCAGCAGCTTTAGCGGGGGTAGTGAGCAGTTCTTC,CASSFSGGSEQFF
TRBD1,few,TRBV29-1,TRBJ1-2,TGCAGCGTCGAGACAGGGACTAACTATGGCTACACCTTC,CSVETGTNYGYTF
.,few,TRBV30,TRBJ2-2,TGTGCCTGGAGTGCTGAACTCCCAGGGCTATTCACCGGGGAGCTGTTTTTT,CAWSAELPGLFTGELFF
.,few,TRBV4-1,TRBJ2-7,TGCGCCAGCAGCCGAGTGGGGGGCGAGCAGTACTTC,CASSRVGGEQYF
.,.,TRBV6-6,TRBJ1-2,TGTGCCAGCAGTCCACGGGGTAACTATGGCTACACCTTC,CASSPRGNYGYTF
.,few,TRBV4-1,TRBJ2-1,TGCGCCAGCAGCCATTATGAGGCACGCAATGAGCAGTTCTTC,CASSHYEARNEQFF
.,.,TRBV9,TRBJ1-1,TGTGCCAGCAGCGTAGGCGGGGGGGGGAACACTGAAGCTTTCTTT,CASSVGGGGNTEAFF
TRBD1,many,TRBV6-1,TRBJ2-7,TGTGCCAGCAGAACCGGGACAGGGAGTCCCTACGAGCAGTACTTC,CASRTGTGSPYEQYF
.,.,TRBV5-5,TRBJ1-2,TGTGCCAGCAGCTTGTCGGTGATGGGACGGGACAAACTCGGCTACACCTTC,CASSLSVMGRDKLGYTF
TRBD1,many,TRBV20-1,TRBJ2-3,TGCAGGGCTACAGGGGGAAGCACAGATACGCAGTATTTT,CRATGGSTDTQYF
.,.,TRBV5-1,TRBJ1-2,TGCGCCAGCAGCTTGGAACCAGTTGGGTATGGCTACACCTTC,CASSLEPVGYGYTF
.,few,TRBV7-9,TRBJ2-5,TGTGCCAGCAGGCTAAAAGAGACCCAGTACTTC,CASRLKETQYF
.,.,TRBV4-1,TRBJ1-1,TGCGCCAGCAGCCAATTGACAGGGAACACTGAAGCTTTCTTT,CASSQLTGNTEAFF
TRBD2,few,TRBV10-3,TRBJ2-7,TGTGCCATCAGCTTGACTAGCGGTCCTTCCTACGAGCAGTACTTC,CAISLTSGPSYEQYF
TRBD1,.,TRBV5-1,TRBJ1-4,TGCGCCAGCAGCTTGGGGGGACAGGGAGGCGAAAAACTGTTTTTT,CASSLGGQGGEKLFF
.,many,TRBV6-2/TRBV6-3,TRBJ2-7,TGTGCCAGCAGTACGCGACAAGGGGCTCTTGAGGAGCAGTACTTC,CASSTRQGALEEQYF
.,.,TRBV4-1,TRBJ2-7,TGCGCCAGCAGCCAATTGGGAAGGTCCTACGAGCAGTACTTC,CASSQLGRSYEQYF
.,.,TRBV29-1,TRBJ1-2,TGCAGCGCCGCGGGGCAGGTCGGCTACACCTTC,CSAAGQVGYTF
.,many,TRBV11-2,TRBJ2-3,TGTGCCAGCAGTCCCCAGGCAGATACGCAGTATTTT,CASSPQADTQYF
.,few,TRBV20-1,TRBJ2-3,TGCAGTGCTAGAGATCTAGGGGGGTTGGATACGCAGTATTTT,CSARDLGGLDTQYF